The 8 T cell receptor beta chains below all came from one sample that was sequenced in a study of blood T cells in healthy people across ages. Alongside a J-beta primer mix, a sample-barcoded 5' primer served in a second PCR lasting roughly 6 to 11 cycles. In TCRdb, the 5' RACE reads were re-called with MiXCR into one record per CDR3 protein. Among about 690,000 distinct CDR3 sequences listed, approximately 40% were seen once. Sequencing was carried out using blood. These receptors all come from a man older than 75 in good health.

Worth noting for this clonotype: The germline gene is not matched at one end of the junction; a read error may be the cause. The gene calls are TRBV25-1 and TRBJ2-3, with 8 bases matching TRBD2. Germline-derived CDR1 and CDR2 are MGHDK and SYGVNS. The CDR3 totals 15 residues. Here the CDR3 DNA reads TGTGCCAGCTTTCGGGAAGCGGGGGCAACAGATACGCGGTATTTT. Translated, it gives CASFREAGATDTRYF.

This chain links TRBV20-1 with TRBJ1-1, with TRBD1 identical over 11 bases. In germline, CDR1 is DFQATT, CDR2 SNEGSKA (reference sequence). The trim removed 5 bases at V and 3 bases at J, leaving 8 bases unmatched. The CDR3 spans 15 residues. The CDR3 protein is CSASRGTGGDTEAFF. CDR3 DNA: TGCAGTGCTTCCAGGGGGACAGGGGGGGACACTGAAGCTTTCTTT.

This clonotype has a handful of counts. The chain employs TRBV7-6 and TRBJ2-7; D is undetermined. V lost 5 bases, J lost 1 base, and 9 bases lay in between. This CDR3 region has 13 residues. Per the germline V gene, CDR1 is SGHVS and CDR2 is FNYEAQ. For the CDR3, the DNA is TGTGCCAGCAGCCGTGATCCTTCCTACGAGCAGTACTTC. Amino acid sequence: CASSRDPSYEQYF.

V and J are TRBV6-6 and TRBJ2-1, with 8 bases fitting TRBD1. CDR1 is MNHNY and CDR2 is SVGAGI in the germline V gene (reference sequence). V trimming: 8 bases; J trimming: 5 bases; junction bases outside the gene matches: 5. This CDR3 spans 13 amino acids. The CDR3 sequence: CASSGQADNEQFF. DNA of the CDR3: TGTGCCAGCTCGGGACAGGCAGACAATGAGCAGTTCTTC.

Only a few counts were recorded for this clonotype. This chain links TRBV29-1 with TRBJ2-1; D is undetermined. The CDR3 is made up of 14 amino acids. V lost 2 bases and J 6 bases, leaving 14 bases between the germline ends. Germline values: CDR1 SQVTM, CDR2 ANQGSEA. The CDR3 protein is CSVEKTAVSNEQFF. In nucleotides, the CDR3 is TGCAGCGTTGAAAAAACAGCAGTCTCCAATGAGCAGTTCTTC.

The chain is built from TRBV6-5 and TRBJ2-4; a possible D gene is TRBD1 (5 bases). The J call may not be correct, given that the DNA end is closer to TRBJ2-7. Germline values: CDR1 MNHEY, CDR2 SVGAGI. The CDR3 covers 14 residues. CDR3 region: CASSRSRASGEQYF. In nucleotides, the CDR3 is TGTGCCAGCAGTCGTTCCAGGGCTTCGGGCGAGCAGTACTTC.

This clonotype was found a few times. This chain uses TRBV19 with TRBJ1-2; no clear D gene. Trimming removed 7 bases from V and 7 bases from J, with 22 bases in between. The germline V gene has CDR1 LNHDA and CDR2 SQIVND (reference sequence). The length of the CDR3 is 15 residues. The CDR3, as DNA: TGTGCCAGTACTGCGGTTAGGGAGTGGAATAGTGGCTACACCTTC. Protein product: CASTAVREWNSGYTF.

This clonotype appeared a few times. The rearrangement joins TRBV20-1 to TRBJ2-7, with 8 positions matching TRBD2. The ends lost 6 bases at V and 3 bases at J; junction bases unmatched: 10. Germline CDR1 and CDR2: DFQATT and SNEGSKA (reference sequence). CDR3 length: 14 residues. CDR3 loop: CSAPPGLGDYEQYF. The CDR3, as DNA: TGCAGTGCCCCGCCGGGACTAGGGGACTACGAGCAGTACTTC.